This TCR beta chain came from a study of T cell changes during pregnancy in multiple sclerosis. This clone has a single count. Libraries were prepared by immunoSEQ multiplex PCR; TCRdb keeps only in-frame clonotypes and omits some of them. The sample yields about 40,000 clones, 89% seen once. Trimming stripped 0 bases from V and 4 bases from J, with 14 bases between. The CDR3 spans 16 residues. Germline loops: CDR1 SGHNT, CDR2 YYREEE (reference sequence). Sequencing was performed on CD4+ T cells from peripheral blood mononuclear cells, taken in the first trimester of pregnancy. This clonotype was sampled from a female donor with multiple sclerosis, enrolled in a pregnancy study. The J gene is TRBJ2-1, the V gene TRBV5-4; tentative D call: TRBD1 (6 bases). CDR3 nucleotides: TGTGCCAGCAGCTTGGGGGGGCAGATGTCGTACAATGAGCAGTTCTTC. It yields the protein CASSLGGQMSYNEQFF.